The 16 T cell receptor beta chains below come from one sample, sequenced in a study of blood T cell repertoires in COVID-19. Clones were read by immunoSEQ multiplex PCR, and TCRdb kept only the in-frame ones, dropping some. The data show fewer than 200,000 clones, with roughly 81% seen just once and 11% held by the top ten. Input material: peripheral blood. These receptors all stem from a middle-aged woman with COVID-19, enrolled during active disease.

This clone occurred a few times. In DNA form, the CDR3 reads TGTGCCAGTAGTATTCGACTAGCGGGAGGGGGTGAGCAGTTCTTC. It yields the protein CASSIRLAGGGEQFF. The V gene is TRBV19, the J gene TRBJ2-1, with TRBD2 identical over 14 bases. In germline, CDR1 is LNHDA, CDR2 SQIVND (reference sequence). CDR3 size: 15 residues. Trimming took 3 bases from V and 9 from J; bases not matched to a gene: 4.

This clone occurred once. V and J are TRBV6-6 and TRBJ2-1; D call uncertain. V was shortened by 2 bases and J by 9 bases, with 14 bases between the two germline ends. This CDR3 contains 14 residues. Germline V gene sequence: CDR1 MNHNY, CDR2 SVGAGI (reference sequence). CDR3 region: CASSYPSLASEQFF. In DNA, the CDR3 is TGTGCCAGCAGTTACCCTAGTTTAGCAAGTGAGCAGTTCTTC.

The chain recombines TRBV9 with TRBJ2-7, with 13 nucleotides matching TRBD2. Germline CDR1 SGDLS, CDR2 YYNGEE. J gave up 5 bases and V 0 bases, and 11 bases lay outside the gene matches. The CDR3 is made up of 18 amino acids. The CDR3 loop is CASSVEGLAGALRNEQYF. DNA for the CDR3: TGTGCCAGCAGCGTAGAAGGACTAGCGGGAGCTCTCCGGAACGAGCAGTACTTC.

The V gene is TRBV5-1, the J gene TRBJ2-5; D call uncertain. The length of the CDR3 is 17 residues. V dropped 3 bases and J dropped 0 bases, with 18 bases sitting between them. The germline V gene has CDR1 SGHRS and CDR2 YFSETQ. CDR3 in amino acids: CASSYVLGQRHQETQYF. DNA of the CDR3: TGCGCCAGCAGCTACGTCCTTGGGCAACGTCACCAAGAGACCCAGTACTTC.

CDR3 loop: CASSLAGTGNTEAFF. Written as DNA, the CDR3 is TGTGCCAGCAGTTTAGCGGGGACAGGTAACACTGAAGCTTTCTTT. V and J are TRBV27 and TRBJ1-1, with 8 bases fitting TRBD1. The junction had 4 bases not matched to a gene; V was cut back by 2 bases and J by 2 bases. This CDR3 contains 15 residues. Germline V gene data show CDR1 as MNHEY and CDR2 as SMNVEV (reference sequence).

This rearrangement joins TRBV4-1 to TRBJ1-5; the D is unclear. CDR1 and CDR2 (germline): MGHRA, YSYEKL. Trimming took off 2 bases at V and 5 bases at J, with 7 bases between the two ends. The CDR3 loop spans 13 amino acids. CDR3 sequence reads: CASSQRVDQPQHF. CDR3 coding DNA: TGCGCCAGCAGCCAACGGGTCGATCAGCCCCAGCATTTT.

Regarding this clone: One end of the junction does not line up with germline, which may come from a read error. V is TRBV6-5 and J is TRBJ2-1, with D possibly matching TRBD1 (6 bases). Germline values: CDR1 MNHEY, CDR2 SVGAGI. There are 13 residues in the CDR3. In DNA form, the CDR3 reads TGTGCCAGCAGTATCAGGGGCTACGATGAGCAGTTCTTC. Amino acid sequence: CASSIRGYDEQFF.

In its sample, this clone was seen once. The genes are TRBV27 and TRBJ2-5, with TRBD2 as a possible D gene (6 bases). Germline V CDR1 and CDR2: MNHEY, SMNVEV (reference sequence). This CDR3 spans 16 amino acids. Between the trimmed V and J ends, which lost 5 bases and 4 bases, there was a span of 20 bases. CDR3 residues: CASSPYLRGGGETQYF. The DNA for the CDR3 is TGTGCCAGCAGTCCTTATCTAAGGGGAGGAGGAGAGACCCAGTACTTC.

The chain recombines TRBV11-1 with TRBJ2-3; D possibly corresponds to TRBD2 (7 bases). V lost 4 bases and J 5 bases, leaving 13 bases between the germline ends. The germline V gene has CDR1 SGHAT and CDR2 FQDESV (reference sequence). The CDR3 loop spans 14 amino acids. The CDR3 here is CASSYGRGGDTQYF. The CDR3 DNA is TGTGCCAGCAGCTACGGTAGGGGGGGAGATACGCAGTATTTT.

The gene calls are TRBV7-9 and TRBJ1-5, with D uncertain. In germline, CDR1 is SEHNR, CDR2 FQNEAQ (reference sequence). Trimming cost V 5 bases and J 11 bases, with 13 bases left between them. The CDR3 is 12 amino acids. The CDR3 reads CASSQSGGSQHF. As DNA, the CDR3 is TGTGCCAGCAGCCAATCAGGCGGGTCCCAGCATTTT.

CDR3 protein: CASGVRDYEQYF. The CDR3 DNA follows: TGTGCCAGCGGTGTGAGGGACTACGAGCAGTACTTC. This rearrangement joins TRBV2 to TRBJ2-7, with D perhaps TRBD2 (5 bases). This CDR3 contains 12 residues. Germline CDR1 and CDR2: SNHLY and FYNNEI. The V gene lost 8 bases and the J gene lost 3 bases, with 11 bases spanning the gap.

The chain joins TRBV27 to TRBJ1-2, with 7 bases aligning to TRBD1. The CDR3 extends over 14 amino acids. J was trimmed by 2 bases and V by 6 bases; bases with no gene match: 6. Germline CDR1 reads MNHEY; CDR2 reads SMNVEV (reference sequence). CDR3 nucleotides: TGTGCCAGCAGCCACAGGGGCTCGAACTATGGCTACACCTTC. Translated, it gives CASSHRGSNYGYTF.

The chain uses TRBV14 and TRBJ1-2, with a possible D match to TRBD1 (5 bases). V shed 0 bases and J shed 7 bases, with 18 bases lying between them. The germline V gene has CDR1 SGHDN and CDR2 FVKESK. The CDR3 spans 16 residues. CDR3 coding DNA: TGTGCCAGCAGCCAAGATTACGGAGGCCAGGGAGGTGGCTACACCTTC. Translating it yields CASSQDYGGQGGGYTF.

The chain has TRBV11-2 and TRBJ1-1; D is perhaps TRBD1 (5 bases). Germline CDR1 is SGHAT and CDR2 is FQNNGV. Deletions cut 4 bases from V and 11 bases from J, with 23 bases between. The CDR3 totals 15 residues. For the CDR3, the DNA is TGTGCCAGCAGCTACGCTCAGGCGGGAAGGGGTCCCGCTTTCTTT. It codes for CASSYAQAGRGPAFF.

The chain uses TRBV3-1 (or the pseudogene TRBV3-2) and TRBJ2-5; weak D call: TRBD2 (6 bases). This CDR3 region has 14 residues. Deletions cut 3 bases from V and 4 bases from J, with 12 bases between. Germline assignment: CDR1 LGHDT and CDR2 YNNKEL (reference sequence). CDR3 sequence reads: CASSHGGGGETQYF. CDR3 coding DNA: TGTGCCAGCAGCCACGGGGGAGGCGGAGAGACCCAGTACTTC.

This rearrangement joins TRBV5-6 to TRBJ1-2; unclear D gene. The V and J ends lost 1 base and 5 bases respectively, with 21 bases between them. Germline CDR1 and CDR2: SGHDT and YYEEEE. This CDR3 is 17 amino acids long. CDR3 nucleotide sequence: TGTGCCAGCAGCTTGTCGTCAGCGGCTAGGAAACTTTATGGCTACACCTTC. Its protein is CASSLSSAARKLYGYTF.